The T cell receptor beta chain described here comes from a study of T cell responses to AZD1222 COVID-19 vaccine. Study in general: Pooling of second doses given at about 4 or about 12 weeks was done.

Generated by immunoSEQ multiplex PCR, the TCRdb table keeps only in-frame clones and is missing some. The sample holds 90,000 to 120,000 clones, around 89% seen once. CDR3 length: 13 residues. The germline CDR1 and CDR2 sequences are KGHDR and SFDVKD. V lost 0 bases, J lost 7 bases, and 8 bases lay in between. A single count supports this clone. The clonotype comes from an adult in good health. This material consisted of peripheral blood, taken on day 0 of AZD1222 vaccination. This rearrangement joins TRBV24-1 to TRBJ1-1; tentative D call: TRBD1 (6 bases). The DNA for the CDR3 is TGTGCCACCAGTGATTTGACAGGGTTTGAAGCTTTCTTT. It yields the protein CATSDLTGFEAFF.